These T cell receptor beta chains were read from a single sample in a study of T-cell reconstitution after alpha-beta-depleted transplantation in children. TCRdb re-analysed the PCR reads in MiXCR, keeping a single row per CDR3 protein. The data show 500,000 or so distinct CDR3 sequences, 11% seen once. The source material was PBMCs, mostly from graft donor cells, sampled 180 days after TCRalphabeta/CD19-depleted stem cell transplant. The source is a female patient between 2 and 15 years old who had a stem cell transplant for aplastic anemia, so the T cells may come from the graft donor. Each CDR3 is given with its conserved first and last residue. The order of the fields is D gene, V gene, J gene, clone size, CDR3 protein, CDR3 DNA. The D gene is left open where the match is weak. Size is omitted from some rows. Given values are once, few, many or a class for expanded clones.

TRBD2,TRBV4-1,TRBJ2-3,few,CASSPPRASGRADTQYF,TGCGCCAGCAGCCCACCGCGAGCTAGCGGGAGGGCAGATACGCAGTATTTT
TRBD1,TRBV6-1,TRBJ2-5,.,CASSDWTGGAKQTQYF,TGTGCCAGCAGTGACTGGACAGGGGGCGCGAAGCAGACCCAGTACTTC
.,TRBV12-3/TRBV12-4,TRBJ2-3,.,CASSLREGGTDTQYF,TGTGCCAGCAGTTTAAGGGAGGGGGGGACAGATACGCAGTATTTT
TRBD1,TRBV7-6,TRBJ2-1,.,CASSDLPGQGYNEQFF,TGTGCCAGCAGCGATCTTCCGGGACAGGGATACAATGAGCAGTTCTTC
TRBD1,TRBV12-3/TRBV12-4,TRBJ2-3,.,CASSLRQGGDTQYF,TGTGCCAGCAGTTTACGACAGGGTGGAGATACGCAGTATTTT
.,TRBV29-1,TRBJ2-1,once,CSVFRTNYNEQFF,TGCAGCGTTTTCCGGACAAACTACAATGAGCAGTTCTTC
.,TRBV20-1,TRBJ1-4,.,CSARAGGSSNEKLFF,TGCAGTGCTAGAGCGGGAGGCAGCTCTAATGAAAAACTGTTTTTT
.,TRBV4-3,TRBJ1-5,.,CASSQVGTLPQPQHF,TGCGCCAGCAGCCAAGTGGGGACACTACCCCAGCCCCAGCATTTT
TRBD2,TRBV20-1,TRBJ2-2,few,CSARPLITSGRGTGELFF,TGCAGTGCTAGACCCTTGATTACTAGCGGGAGGGGTACCGGGGAGCTGTTTTTT
.,TRBV20-1,TRBJ1-5,.,CSATNRDRHNQPQHF,TGCAGTGCAACAAACCGGGACCGCCACAATCAGCCCCAGCATTTT
.,TRBV30,TRBJ2-1,.,CARHSGTGNYNEQFF,TGTGCCCGGCACTCCGGAACAGGGAACTACAATGAGCAGTTCTTC
TRBD1,TRBV6-5,TRBJ1-2,.,CASSSDRAIYGYTF,TGTGCCAGCAGTTCCGACAGGGCTATCTATGGCTACACCTTC
.,TRBV4-2,TRBJ2-1,few,CASSQDGIEANEQFF,TGTGCCAGCAGCCAAGACGGAATAGAAGCGAATGAGCAGTTCTTC
.,TRBV7-2,TRBJ1-1,.,CASSSLDKRWITGGAFF,TGTGCCAGCAGCTCCTTGGACAAGCGGTGGATCACTGGTGGGGCTTTCTTT
.,TRBV28,TRBJ2-1,few,CASRLVGGSYNEQFF,TGTGCCAGCAGGCTCGTAGGGGGCTCCTACAATGAGCAGTTCTTC
TRBD1,TRBV27,TRBJ2-5,.,CASSPLPGTGVKQQETQYF,TGTGCCAGCAGTCCCCTCCCCGGGACAGGGGTCAAGCAGCAAGAGACCCAGTACTTC
.,TRBV20-1,TRBJ1-2,.,CSASARANYGYTF,TGCAGTGCTAGCGCCAGGGCAAACTATGGCTACACCTTC
.,TRBV10-1,TRBJ2-3,.,CASSGTLLDTQYF,TGCGCCAGCAGTGGAACATTGTTGGATACGCAGTATTTT
.,TRBV29-1,TRBJ2-7,.,CSVGARSPYEHYF,TGCAGCGTTGGTGCTAGGAGCCCCTACGAGCATTACTTC
.,TRBV20-1,TRBJ1-5,.,CSARVGAFGQPQHF,TGCAGTGCTAGGGTAGGGGCCTTCGGTCAGCCCCAGCATTTT
TRBD1,TRBV5-1,TRBJ2-5,few,CASRYQGEETQYF,TGCGCCAGCAGATATCAGGGGGAAGAGACCCAGTACTTC
.,TRBV7-2,TRBJ1-5,.,CASSSRGLHSNQPQHF,TGTGCCAGCAGCTCACGGGGACTGCATAGCAATCAGCCCCAGCATTTT
.,TRBV20-1,TRBJ1-5,.,CSASLAGSLGQPQHF,TGCAGTGCTAGTCTGGCAGGGAGTTTAGGTCAGCCCCAGCATTTT
TRBD2,TRBV3-1,TRBJ2-3,many,CASNREGSAQYF,TGTGCCAGCAACCGGGAGGGATCCGCGCAGTATTTT
.,TRBV2,TRBJ1-1,.,CATLVVMNTEAFF,TGTGCCACCCTCGTGGTGATGAACACTGAAGCTTTCTTT
.,TRBV29-1,TRBJ2-1,many,CSAFPKKGPHNEQFF,TGCAGCGCCTTCCCGAAGAAGGGTCCCCACAATGAGCAGTTCTTC
.,TRBV12-3/TRBV12-4,TRBJ2-5,many,CASSPHVGIPWETQYF,TGTGCCAGCAGTCCCCACGTGGGGATACCATGGGAGACCCAGTACTTC
.,TRBV6-2/TRBV6-3,TRBJ2-1,.,CASAAPPGVGMNEQFF,TGTGCCAGCGCAGCCCCTCCGGGAGTGGGGATGAATGAGCAGTTCTTC
.,TRBV25-1,TRBJ1-2,.,CASSVLGYGYTF,TGTGCCAGCAGTGTCCTCGGCTATGGCTACACCTTC
TRBD2,TRBV4-1,TRBJ2-5,few,CASSQVFREGKETQYF,TGCGCCAGCAGCCAAGTCTTTCGGGAGGGGAAAGAGACCCAGTACTTC
.,TRBV12-3/TRBV12-4,TRBJ2-7,many,CASSLNEQYF,TGTGCCAGCAGTTTAAACGAGCAGTACTTC
TRBD1,TRBV6-2/TRBV6-3,TRBJ2-7,.,CASSFHRGEQYF,TGTGCCAGCAGTTTTCACAGGGGCGAGCAGTACTTC
.,TRBV6-5,TRBJ2-7,.,CASSYSGGHNFSYEQYF,TGTGCCAGCAGTTACTCAGGGGGACACAATTTTTCCTACGAGCAGTACTTC
.,TRBV11-2,TRBJ2-2,.,CASSSYILTGELFF,TGTGCCAGCAGCTCCTACATACTCACCGGGGAGCTGTTTTTT
.,TRBV4-3,TRBJ1-5,few,CASSQEPMRVSNQPQHF,TGCGCCAGCAGCCAAGAGCCGATGCGGGTGAGCAATCAGCCCCAGCATTTT
.,TRBV6-1,TRBJ2-7,.,CASSSTEFWNEQYF,TGTGCCAGCAGTAGCACAGAATTTTGGAACGAGCAGTACTTC
TRBD1,TRBV11-2,TRBJ1-1,many,CASSLRPGQDTEAFF,TGTGCCAGCAGCTTACGGCCCGGACAGGACACTGAAGCTTTCTTT
.,TRBV29-1,TRBJ2-1,.,CSVDGYYNEQFF,TGCAGCGTTGACGGCTACTACAATGAGCAGTTCTTC
.,TRBV12-3/TRBV12-4,TRBJ2-5,few,CASTPGVGETQYF,TGTGCCAGCACCCCCGGGGTCGGAGAGACCCAGTACTTC
TRBD1,TRBV20-1,TRBJ1-1,.,CSATGQGEAFF,TGCAGTGCGACAGGGCAAGGTGAAGCTTTCTTT
.,TRBV4-1,TRBJ1-6,.,CASSQEQSAVRNSPLHF,TGCGCCAGCAGCCAAGAGCAGTCAGCCGTCAGAAATTCACCCCTCCACTTT
.,TRBV29-1,TRBJ2-7,many,CSVAHWGSSDEQYF,TGCAGCGTTGCCCATTGGGGGTCCAGTGACGAGCAGTACTTC
.,TRBV12-3/TRBV12-4,TRBJ1-2,few,CASSLGGRGYTF,TGTGCCAGCAGTTTAGGGGGCCGGGGCTACACCTTC
.,TRBV13,TRBJ2-7,.,CASSFFPGQNTYEQYF,TGTGCCAGCAGCTTTTTCCCGGGACAAAATACCTACGAGCAGTACTTC
.,TRBV12-3/TRBV12-4,TRBJ1-1,many,CASSLTGAEAFF,TGTGCCAGCAGCCTCACTGGGGCTGAAGCTTTCTTT
TRBD1,TRBV19,TRBJ1-2,once,CASSIGQGNYGYTF,TGTGCCAGTAGTATCGGACAGGGGAACTATGGCTACACCTTC
TRBD1,TRBV20-1,TRBJ1-2,many,CSARGNRGQVYGYTF,TGCAGTGCTAGGGGAAACAGGGGGCAAGTCTATGGCTACACCTTC
.,TRBV20-1,TRBJ2-1,.,CSASPTSGAYNEQFF,TGCAGTGCTAGCCCCACCTCGGGGGCCTACAATGAGCAGTTCTTC
.,TRBV7-9,TRBJ2-5,few,CASSLAPGPLGTQYF,TGTGCCAGCAGCTTAGCTCCGGGACCTCTAGGGACCCAGTACTTC
.,TRBV6-2/TRBV6-3,TRBJ1-1,few,CASTAGSGYTEAFF,TGTGCCAGCACCGCGGGGAGCGGATACACTGAAGCTTTCTTT
.,TRBV20-1,TRBJ2-1,many,CSATGRNYNEQFF,TGCAGTGCGACGGGTCGAAACTACAATGAGCAGTTCTTC
.,TRBV29-1,TRBJ1-4,few,CSVERAGRSNEKLFF,TGCAGCGTTGAAAGGGCGGGACGGTCGAATGAAAAACTGTTTTTT